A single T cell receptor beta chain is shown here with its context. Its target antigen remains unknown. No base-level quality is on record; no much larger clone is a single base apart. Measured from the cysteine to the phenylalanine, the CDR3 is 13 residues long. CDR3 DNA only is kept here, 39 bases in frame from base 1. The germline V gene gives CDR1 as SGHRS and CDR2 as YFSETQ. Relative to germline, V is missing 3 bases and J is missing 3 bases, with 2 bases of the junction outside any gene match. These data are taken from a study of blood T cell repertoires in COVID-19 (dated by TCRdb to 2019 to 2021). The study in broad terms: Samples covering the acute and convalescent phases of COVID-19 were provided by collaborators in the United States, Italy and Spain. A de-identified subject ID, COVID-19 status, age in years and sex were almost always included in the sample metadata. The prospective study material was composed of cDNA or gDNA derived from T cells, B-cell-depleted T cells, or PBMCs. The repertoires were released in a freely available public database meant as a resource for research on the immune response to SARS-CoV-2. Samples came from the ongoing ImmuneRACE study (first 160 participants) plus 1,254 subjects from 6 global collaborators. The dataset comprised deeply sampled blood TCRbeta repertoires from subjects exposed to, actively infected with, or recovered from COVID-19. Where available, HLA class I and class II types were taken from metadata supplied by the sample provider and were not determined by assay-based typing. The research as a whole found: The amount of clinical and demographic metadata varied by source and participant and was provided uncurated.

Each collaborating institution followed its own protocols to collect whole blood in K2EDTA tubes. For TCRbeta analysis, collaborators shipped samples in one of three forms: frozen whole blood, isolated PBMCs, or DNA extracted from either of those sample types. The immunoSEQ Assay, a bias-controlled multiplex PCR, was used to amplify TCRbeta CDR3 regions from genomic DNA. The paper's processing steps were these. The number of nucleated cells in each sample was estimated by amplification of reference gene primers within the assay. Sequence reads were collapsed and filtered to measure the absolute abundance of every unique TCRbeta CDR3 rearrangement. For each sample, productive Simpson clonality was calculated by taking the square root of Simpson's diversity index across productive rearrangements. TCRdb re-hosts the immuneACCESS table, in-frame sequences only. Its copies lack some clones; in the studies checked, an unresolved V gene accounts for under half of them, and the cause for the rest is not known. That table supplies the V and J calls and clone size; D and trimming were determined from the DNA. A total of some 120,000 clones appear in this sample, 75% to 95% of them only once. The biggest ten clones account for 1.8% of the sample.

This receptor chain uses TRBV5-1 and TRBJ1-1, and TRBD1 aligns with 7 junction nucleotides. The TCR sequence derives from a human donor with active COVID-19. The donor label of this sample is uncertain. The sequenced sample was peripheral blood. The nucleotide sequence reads TGCGCCAGCAGCTCGGGACAGTACACTGAAGCTTTCTTT. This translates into CASSSGQYTEAFF.